This TCR beta chain was sequenced during a study of CD8+ T cells in alopecia areata. V lost 6 bases and J lost 7, with 12 bases in between. The CDR3 runs 11 residues. Germline V gene sequence: CDR1 DFQATT, CDR2 SNEGSKA (reference sequence). This clone has only a few counts. The antigen is not known. Sequencing templates came from extracted RNA that was reverse transcribed into cDNA. Measured with immunoSEQ multiplex PCR; TCRdb has only the in-frame clones, and not every one. Of some 170,000 clones detected, just over 65% appear once; the ten largest clones hold approximately 10%. Points from the study as a whole: Scalp sample data also include resident alphabeta T cells from normal skin.

The clonotype was recovered from a human donor with alopecia areata. J is TRBJ1-2 and V is TRBV20-1; unclear D gene. The source was CD8+ T cells sorted from blood, collected at week 0. The CDR3 loop is CSAPIAFGYTF. CDR3 nucleotides: TGCAGTGCCCCGATTGCGTTTGGCTACACCTTC.